What follows are 24 T cell receptor beta chains derived from one specimen sequenced in a study of blood T cell repertoires in COVID-19. Assay used: immunoSEQ multiplex PCR; TCRdb lists only in-frame clones, some missing. The table has some 150,000 clones, 75% to 85% seen once. Sequencing was performed on peripheral blood. These receptors were taken from a human donor with acute or convalescent COVID-19. The donor label of this sample is uncertain.

The rearrangement uses TRBV19 and TRBJ1-2; a possible D gene is TRBD1 (6 bases). CDR3 length: 16 residues. The germline CDR1 and CDR2 sequences are LNHDA and SQIVND (reference sequence). The ends were cut back, 5 bases at V and 4 bases at J, with 20 bases in the middle. CDR3 sequence reads: CASSPKTGGDSYGYTF. CDR3 nucleotide sequence: TGTGCCAGTAGTCCAAAGACAGGAGGAGATTCCTATGGCTACACCTTC.

Only a few counts were recorded for this clone. The V call is TRBV5-1, the J call TRBJ1-2, with 8 bases identical to TRBD1. V trimming: 6 bases; J trimming: 4 bases; junction bases outside the gene matches: 5. CDR1 SGHRS and CDR2 YFSETQ come from the germline V gene. This CDR3 comprises 13 residues. The CDR3 sequence is CASTETGVYGYTF. The CDR3, as DNA: TGCGCCAGCACTGAGACAGGGGTCTATGGCTACACCTTC.

The chain joins TRBV11-2 to TRBJ2-3; 8 nucleotides match TRBD2. This CDR3 spans 15 amino acids. The ends lost 4 bases at V and 6 bases at J; junction bases unmatched: 9. Germline CDR1 reads SGHAT; CDR2 reads FQNNGV. CDR3 DNA: TGTGCCAGCAGCTCACGGAGCGGGGGAGAGGATACGCAGTATTTT. It encodes CASSSRSGGEDTQYF.

The chain employs TRBV3-1 (or the pseudogene TRBV3-2) and TRBJ2-5, with D hard to call. V lost 4 bases, J lost 5 bases, and 8 bases lay in between. The CDR3 loop spans 12 amino acids. The germline CDR1 and CDR2 sequences are LGHDT and YNNKEL (reference sequence). CDR3 in DNA: TGTGCCAGCAGCCTCCGGCGGGAGACCCAGTACTTC. Translating gives CASSLRRETQYF.

This clone was detected only once. J is TRBJ1-1 and V is TRBV19, with D uncertain. V lost 6 bases, J lost 4 bases, and 18 bases lay in between. Germline CDR1 reads LNHDA; CDR2 reads SQIVND (reference sequence). CDR3 length: 15 residues. The CDR3: CASSLTSGLVTEAFF. DNA for the CDR3: TGTGCCAGTAGCCTAACCTCGGGGTTAGTCACTGAAGCTTTCTTT.

This sequence joins TRBV27 and TRBJ2-7; 7 nucleotides match TRBD1. Germline V gene data show CDR1 as MNHEY and CDR2 as SMNVEV (reference sequence). J gave up 5 bases and V 5 bases, and 9 bases lay outside the gene matches. The CDR3 consists of 14 residues. CDR3 region: CASSRDRAMHEQYF. The CDR3 bases are TGTGCCAGCAGTCGAGACAGGGCGATGCACGAGCAGTACTTC.

This clone was detected only a few times. In DNA, the CDR3 is TGTGCCAGCAGCTACGGGTGGGGCGCGTACACTGAAGCTTTCTTT. Its translation: CASSYGWGAYTEAFF. This chain links TRBV6-6 with TRBJ1-1, with D possibly being TRBD1 (5 bases). V was shortened by 6 bases and J by 3 bases, with 17 bases between the two germline ends. The germline V gene has CDR1 MNHNY and CDR2 SVGAGI (reference sequence). This CDR3 region has 15 residues.

The CDR3 protein is CASSGPFSGTEAFF. For the CDR3, the DNA is TGTGCCAGCAGCGGACCGTTTTCGGGTACTGAAGCTTTCTTT. This rearrangement joins TRBV9 to TRBJ1-1; D remains unclear. The ends were cut back, 3 bases at V and 5 bases at J, with 14 bases in the middle. CDR1 and CDR2 (germline): SGDLS, YYNGEE. The CDR3 runs to 14 residues.

This clone appeared a single time. The rearrangement links TRBV4-1 to TRBJ2-5; 8 bases match TRBD2. The CDR3 is 14 residues long. CDR1 is MGHRA and CDR2 is YSYEKL in the germline V gene. V shed 3 bases, J shed 4 bases, and the junction held 4 bases outside the gene matches. DNA of the CDR3: TGCGCCAGCAGCCACGGGAGGGGGGGAGAGACCCAGTACTTC. Translated, it gives CASSHGRGGETQYF.

The gene calls are TRBV25-1 and TRBJ1-3; D ambiguous. V was cut by 5 bases and J by 4 bases, with 9 bases left in between. This CDR3 spans 13 amino acids. Germline V gene data show CDR1 as MGHDK and CDR2 as SYGVNS. The CDR3 DNA follows: TGTGCCAGCAGTTCCCACTCAGGAAACACCATATATTTT. Protein: CASSSHSGNTIYF.

This chain links TRBV5-1 with TRBJ1-2; D call uncertain. V lost 4 bases to trimming and J lost 2 bases, with 9 bases between them. CDR3 length equals 13 residues. Germline CDR1 reads SGHRS; CDR2 reads YFSETQ. Here the CDR3 reads CASSEDLNYGYTF. The CDR3 DNA reads as TGCGCCAGCAGCGAAGACTTGAACTATGGCTACACCTTC.

The chain couples TRBV10-3 to TRBJ2-3, with D uncertain. Germline CDR1 ENHRY, CDR2 SYGVKD. V lost 2 bases and J lost 0, with 9 bases in between. There are 15 residues in the CDR3. CDR3 sequence: CAISESYSSTDTQYF. The CDR3 coding sequence is TGTGCCATCAGTGAGAGTTACTCTAGCACAGATACGCAGTATTTT.

This clone came up many times. The chain is built from TRBV2 and TRBJ1-1; TRBD1 matches 8 bases. CDR3 length equals 13 residues. Germline CDR1 SNHLY, CDR2 FYNNEI. Trimming cost V 6 bases and J 6 bases; bases outside gene matches: 6. In DNA, the CDR3 is TGTGCCAGCAGAGGACAGGGCGGTGCTGAAGCTTTCTTT. This encodes CASRGQGGAEAFF.

Remarks on this clone: Sequence at one end of the junction differs from germline and may be a read error. The V call is TRBV9, the J call TRBJ2-7, with a weak D call TRBD2 (6 bases). Germline V gene sequence: CDR1 SGDLS, CDR2 YYNGEE. The CDR3 has 14 residues. CDR3 protein: CASSPGTSSNEQYF. Written as DNA, the CDR3 is TGTGCCAGCAGCCCAGGGACTTCCTCCAACGAGCAGTACTTC.

The chain combines TRBV2 with TRBJ2-3; 8 nucleotides match TRBD2. V dropped 1 base and J dropped 3; count of bases not matched to a gene: 3. Looked up from germline, CDR1 is SNHLY and CDR2 is FYNNEI. There are 15 residues in the CDR3. The CDR3 nucleotides are TGTGCCAGCAGTGAAGGGGCGGGGGGAACAGATACGCAGTATTTT. This encodes CASSEGAGGTDTQYF. Using reference TRBV2 and TRBJ2-3 for the parts outside the CDR3, the full variable domain is EPEVTQTPSHQVTQMGQEVILRCVPISNHLYFYWYRQILGQKVEFLVSFYNNEISEKSEIFDDQFSVERPDGSNFTLKIRSTKLEDSAMYFCASSEGAGGTDTQYFGPGTRLTVL.

This clone was picked up many times. This chain links TRBV4-2 with TRBJ1-5, with D uncertain. This CDR3 region has 15 residues. With 1 base removed from V and 3 bases from J, the gap between germline ends came to 10 bases. CDR1 and CDR2 (germline): LGHNA, YNFKEQ. As DNA, the CDR3 is TGTGCCAGCAGCCAAGTCCGGGAGGCCAATCAGCCCCAGCATTTT. Protein product: CASSQVREANQPQHF.

This clone occurred once. This sequence joins TRBV24-1 and TRBJ2-3; the match to TRBD2 covers 8 bases. V lost 7 bases to trimming and J lost 0 bases; unmatched junction nucleotides: 11. This CDR3 region has 17 residues. Germline V CDR1 and CDR2: KGHDR, SFDVKD. CDR3 nucleotide sequence: TGTGCCACCAGCCCTGGGGCGGGGGGAACTAGCACAGATACGCAGTATTTT. This codes for CATSPGAGGTSTDTQYF.

The rearrangement links TRBV4-2 to TRBJ1-5; unclear D gene. CDR3 length: 14 residues. V lost 1 base, J lost 3 bases, and 7 bases lay in between. Germline V lookup: CDR1 LGHNA, CDR2 YNFKEQ. CDR3 loop: CASSQGTANQPQHF. As DNA, the CDR3 is TGTGCCAGCAGCCAAGGGACTGCCAATCAGCCCCAGCATTTT.

This rearrangement joins TRBV18 to TRBJ1-2; TRBD1 is a possible D gene (5 bases). Trimming removed 6 bases at V and 4 bases at J, with 15 bases between. Germline assignment: CDR1 KGHSH and CDR2 LQKENI. This CDR3 has 14 amino acids. The CDR3 DNA follows: TGTGCCAGCTCTCCAAAGGGGTTTGGCTATGGCTACACCTTC. Translating it yields CASSPKGFGYGYTF.

CDR3 region: CASSIGLITEAFF. Written as DNA, the CDR3 is TGTGCCAGTAGTATAGGTCTTATCACTGAAGCTTTCTTT. V is TRBV19 and J is TRBJ1-1; D is undetermined. V lost 1 base, J lost 4 bases, and 7 bases lay in between. Germline V gene sequence: CDR1 LNHDA, CDR2 SQIVND (reference sequence). The CDR3 has 13 residues.

V and J are TRBV27 and TRBJ2-3; no reliable D call. V shed 5 bases and J shed 0 bases, with 21 bases lying between them. Per germline, CDR1 MNHEY and CDR2 SMNVEV (reference sequence). The CDR3 extends over 18 amino acids. The chain's CDR3 is CASSLRPVRQGSTDTQYF. The CDR3 DNA follows: TGTGCCAGCAGTCTACGCCCTGTGAGACAAGGAAGCACAGATACGCAGTATTTT.

The rearrangement joins TRBV7-9 to TRBJ1-3, with 7 bases fitting TRBD1. The junction had 14 bases not matched to a gene; V was cut back by 5 bases and J by 4 bases. The germline gives CDR1 SEHNR, CDR2 FQNEAQ (reference sequence). The CDR3 contains 17 residues. The CDR3 sequence is CASSPLGKGAAGNTIYF. CDR3 sequence (DNA): TGTGCCAGCAGCCCCCTTGGAAAGGGGGCTGCGGGAAACACCATATATTTT.

This chain uses TRBV27 with TRBJ1-2; TRBD1 matches at 8 bases. The CDR3 runs to 14 residues. The germline gives CDR1 MNHEY, CDR2 SMNVEV (reference sequence). V gave up 5 bases and J gave up 4 bases; unmatched junction bases: 6. The CDR3 reads CASSMTGVGYGYTF. The CDR3 coding sequence is TGTGCCAGCAGTATGACAGGGGTAGGCTATGGCTACACCTTC.

The V and J genes are TRBV19 and TRBJ1-4; 7 bases are shared with TRBD1. Germline CDR1 LNHDA, CDR2 SQIVND (reference sequence). The CDR3 is 14 amino acids. The junction had 7 bases not matched to a gene; V was cut back by 6 bases and J by 6 bases. DNA for the CDR3: TGTGCCAGTAGCGCCACGGGACAGCATGAAAAACTGTTTTTT. It is translated as CASSATGQHEKLFF.